These 27 T cell receptor beta chains share one sample of origin, sequenced in a study of blood T cell repertoires in COVID-19. Libraries were prepared by immunoSEQ multiplex PCR; TCRdb keeps only in-frame clonotypes and omits some of them. The table lists 65,000 to 85,000 clones, 70% to 90% of them singletons. The sequencing sample was made of peripheral blood. These receptors were taken from a human donor in a cohort sampled during active COVID-19.

V gene TRBV20-1 combines with J gene TRBJ2-7; tentatively, D is TRBD1 (7 bases). From germline, CDR1 is DFQATT and CDR2 SNEGSKA (reference sequence). This CDR3 comprises 11 residues. Trimming took off 6 bases at V and 7 bases at J, with 13 bases between the two ends. The CDR3 is CSAQTGREQYF. DNA for the CDR3: TGCAGTGCCCAGACAGGGAGGGAGCAGTACTTC.

The V call is TRBV11-2, the J call TRBJ1-5; D possibly corresponds to TRBD1 (5 bases). From germline, CDR1 is SGHAT and CDR2 FQNNGV. With 4 bases removed from V and 9 bases from J, the gap between germline ends came to 13 bases. There are 13 residues in the CDR3. The CDR3 sequence is CASSSQDQGPQHF. CDR3 coding DNA: TGTGCCAGCAGCTCCCAGGATCAGGGGCCCCAGCATTTT. The whole variable domain, remainder taken from reference TRBV11-2 and TRBJ1-5, is EAGVAQSPRYKIIEKRQSVAFWCNPISGHATLYWYQQILGQGPKLLIQFQNNGVVDDSQLPKDRFSAERLKGVDSTLKIQPAKLEDSAVYLCASSSQDQGPQHFGDGTRLSIL.

The chain is built from TRBV19 and TRBJ2-1; 10 bases map to TRBD2. Germline loops: CDR1 LNHDA, CDR2 SQIVND (reference sequence). The CDR3 consists of 14 residues. J lost 10 bases, V lost 3 bases, and 6 bases had no gene match. CDR3 bases: TGTGCCAGTAGTATGGATCTAGCGGGAGTCGAGCAGTTCTTC. The encoded protein is CASSMDLAGVEQFF.

The chain uses TRBV3-1 (or the pseudogene TRBV3-2) and TRBJ1-4; D is ambiguous. This CDR3 contains 13 residues. Germline-derived CDR1 and CDR2 are LGHDT and YNNKEL (reference sequence). Trimming left V 8 bases short and J 10 bases short, with 17 bases between. CDR3 bases: TGTGCCAGCTCGGCAGTTCTGCCAGGAAAACTGTTTTTT. This encodes CASSAVLPGKLFF.

This clone showed up just once. V and J are TRBV11-2 and TRBJ1-6, with a possible D match to TRBD1 (5 bases). Trimming stripped 5 bases from V and 9 bases from J, with 14 bases between. The CDR3 runs 14 residues. CDR1 and CDR2 (germline): SGHAT, FQNNGV. CDR3 DNA: TGTGCCAGCAGCCCAGTCTGGGGGGGTTCACCCCTCCACTTT. Its protein product is CASSPVWGGSPLHF. The entire variable domain, with the rest obtained from reference TRBV11-2 and TRBJ1-6, is as follows: EAGVAQSPRYKIIEKRQSVAFWCNPISGHATLYWYQQILGQGPKLLIQFQNNGVVDDSQLPKDRFSAERLKGVDSTLKIQPAKLEDSAVYLCASSPVWGGSPLHFGNGTRLTVT.

The gene calls are TRBV20-1 and TRBJ1-4; 8 positions match TRBD1. Germline values: CDR1 DFQATT, CDR2 SNEGSKA (reference sequence). The ends lost 3 bases at V and 8 bases at J; junction bases unmatched: 8. This CDR3 contains 14 residues. The CDR3 is CSASFAGGREKLFF. The CDR3, as DNA: TGCAGTGCTAGTTTTGCAGGGGGCAGGGAAAAACTGTTTTTT.

The chain employs TRBV29-1 and TRBJ2-2; 7 nucleotides agree with TRBD2. V lost 1 base and J lost 6; bases outside the gene matches: 14. From germline, CDR1 is SQVTM and CDR2 ANQGSEA. This CDR3 has 17 amino acids. CDR3 region: CSVEGGLGRENAGELFF. As DNA, the CDR3 is TGCAGCGTTGAAGGTGGGCTTGGGAGGGAAAACGCCGGGGAGCTGTTTTTT.

CDR3 DNA: TGTGCCAGCAGCCCAACTAGCGGGAGCACAGATACGCAGTATTTT. It codes for CASSPTSGSTDTQYF. V is TRBV5-4 and J is TRBJ2-3; 9 nucleotides align to TRBD2. V trimming: 4 bases; J trimming: 0 bases; junction bases outside the gene matches: 3. The CDR3 sequence is 15 residues long. Per germline, CDR1 SGHNT and CDR2 YYREEE (reference sequence).

The chain employs TRBV7-6 and TRBJ2-3, with 7 nucleotides matching TRBD2. V trimming: 1 base; J trimming: 0 bases; junction bases outside the gene matches: 1. The CDR3 contains 15 residues. Per germline, CDR1 SGHVS and CDR2 FNYEAQ. In nucleotides, the CDR3 is TGTGCCAGCAGCTTAGTCGGGGGGAGCACAGATACGCAGTATTTT. Its protein is CASSLVGGSTDTQYF.

The chain joins TRBV18 to TRBJ2-2; D gene unclear. The germline V and J ends were trimmed by 6 bases and 2 bases, with 13 bases remaining between them. The CDR3 has 15 amino acids. Per the germline V gene, CDR1 is KGHSH and CDR2 is LQKENI. CDR3 sequence (DNA): TGTGCCAGCTCCCGAGCGACGGTCAACACCGGGGAGCTGTTTTTT. Translating gives CASSRATVNTGELFF. Full variable domain (rest looked up from reference TRBV18 and TRBJ2-2): NAGVMQNPRHLVRRRGQEARLRCSPMKGHSHVYWYRQLPEEGLKFMVYLQKENIIDESGMPKERFSAEFPKEGPSILRIQQVVRGDSAAYFCASSRATVNTGELFFGEGSRLTVL.

V is TRBV3-1 (or the pseudogene TRBV3-2) and J is TRBJ1-2; 7 positions agree with TRBD1. CDR1 LGHDT and CDR2 YNNKEL come from the germline V gene (reference sequence). The CDR3 spans 14 residues. V shed 1 base, J shed 4 bases, and the junction held 3 bases outside the gene matches. CDR3 in DNA: TGTGCCAGCAGCCAAGTGGGACAGACCTATGGCTACACCTTC. It is translated as CASSQVGQTYGYTF.

The chain links TRBV5-1 to TRBJ2-1; 12 bases match TRBD2. The CDR3 is 13 residues long. V shed 9 bases and J 12 bases; nucleotides not matched to a gene: 10. Germline V gene lookup returns CDR1 SGHRS and CDR2 YFSETQ. The CDR3 DNA sequence: TGCGCCAACACTAGCGGGGGGCAGGGGCGGCAGTTCTTC. Translating gives CANTSGGQGRQFF.

This clone was recorded only once. The V call is TRBV28, the J call TRBJ2-4; a possible D gene is TRBD1 (6 bases). The CDR3 runs to 14 residues. Trimming left V 5 bases short and J 6 bases short, with 14 bases between. Germline CDR1 is MDHEN and CDR2 is SYDVKM. The CDR3 protein is CASSKQGLGNIQYF. For the CDR3, the DNA is TGTGCCAGCAGTAAACAGGGTTTGGGAAACATTCAGTACTTC.

V usage is TRBV19 and J usage is TRBJ2-1; weak D call: TRBD1 (6 bases). The CDR3 is made up of 16 amino acids. The V end lost 4 bases, the J end lost 4 bases, and 17 bases lay between the germline ends. Germline CDR1 LNHDA, CDR2 SQIVND (reference sequence). The CDR3 coding sequence is TGTGCCAGTAGTAACGTCCGCAGGGGTGGGTACAATGAGCAGTTCTTC. Translation gives CASSNVRRGGYNEQFF.

The chain links TRBV19 to TRBJ2-2, with 9 nucleotides matching TRBD1. The CDR3 has 16 residues. With 7 bases clipped from V and 4 bases from J, the junction kept 10 bases outside the gene matches. CDR1 is LNHDA and CDR2 is SQIVND in the germline V gene (reference sequence). CDR3 sequence: CASNIQGAGSTGELFF. The CDR3 DNA reads as TGTGCCAGTAACATACAGGGGGCGGGTAGCACCGGGGAGCTGTTTTTT.

The genes are TRBV28 and TRBJ2-1, with 10 bases matching TRBD1. The ends lost 11 bases at V and 5 bases at J; junction bases unmatched: 3. Germline V gene data show CDR1 as MDHEN and CDR2 as SYDVKM. The CDR3 is 12 residues long. CDR3 nucleotides: TGTGCCGCCGGGACAGGGGACAATGAGCAGTTCTTC. Translation gives CAAGTGDNEQFF. Using reference TRBV28 and TRBJ2-1 for the parts outside the CDR3, the full variable domain is DVKVTQSSRYLVKRTGEKVFLECVQDMDHENMFWYRQDPGLGLRLIYFSYDVKMKEKGDIPEGYSVSREKKERFSLILESASTNQTSMYLCAAGTGDNEQFFGPGTRLTVL.

The CDR3, as DNA: TGTGCCACCAGTGATTCCCCTGGCAGGGGCACAGATACGCAGTATTTT. Residues: CATSDSPGRGTDTQYF. The rearrangement uses TRBV24-1 and TRBJ2-3; a possible D gene is TRBD1 (5 bases). The V gene's germline CDR1 is KGHDR and CDR2 SFDVKD. This CDR3 is 16 amino acids long. V was shortened by 2 bases and J by 1 base, with 12 bases between the two germline ends.

This clone was counted only a few times. The V call is TRBV2, the J call TRBJ2-3, with TRBD1 matching over 11 bases. V trimming: 8 bases; J trimming: 3 bases; junction bases outside the gene matches: 16. This CDR3 is 18 amino acids long. From germline, CDR1 is SNHLY and CDR2 FYNNEI. This chain's CDR3 is CASHGQGAIIDRTDTQYF. In DNA, the CDR3 is TGTGCCAGCCACGGACAGGGGGCTATAATAGACCGTACAGATACGCAGTATTTT.

J is TRBJ2-7 and V is TRBV21-1; the table's D gene call, TRBD1, was not cross checked with the DNA. TRBV21-1 is recorded as a pseudogene. The CDR3 covers 13 residues. In DNA form, the CDR3 reads TGTGCCAGCAGCAGAGACAGATCCTACGAGCAGTACTTC. It specifies CASSRDRSYEQYF.

J is TRBJ1-3 and V is TRBV28; D may be TRBD1 (5 bases). V was cut by 6 bases and J by 0 bases, with 12 bases left in between. The CDR3 totals 15 residues. Looked up from germline, CDR1 is MDHEN and CDR2 is SYDVKM. The CDR3 sequence is CASSIRAPSGNTIYF. CDR3 nucleotide sequence: TGTGCCAGCAGCATCAGGGCCCCCTCTGGAAACACCATATATTTT.

The V and J genes are TRBV7-2 and TRBJ2-2; the D is unclear. There are 12 residues in the CDR3. Germline CDR1 reads SGHTA; CDR2 reads FQGNSA. V lost 5 bases and J 4 bases, leaving 5 bases between the germline ends. The DNA of the CDR3 is TGTGCCAGCAGCCTTAGCACCGGGGAGCTGTTTTTT. Amino acids: CASSLSTGELFF.

This chain joins TRBV30 and TRBJ1-2; possibly TRBD1 for D (5 bases). Germline CDR1 is GTSNPN and CDR2 is SVGIG (reference sequence). Trimming removed 0 bases from V and 8 bases from J, with 13 bases in between. There are 13 residues in the CDR3. For the CDR3, the DNA is TGTGCCTGGAGTGTACCTCAGGGTAGGGGCTACACCTTC. This codes for CAWSVPQGRGYTF.

The chain uses TRBV5-6 and TRBJ1-2; TRBD1 agrees at 8 bases. The trim removed 0 bases at V and 8 bases at J, leaving 6 bases unmatched. CDR1 and CDR2 from the germline V gene are SGHDT and YYEEEE. The CDR3 contains 14 residues. The CDR3 nucleotides are TGTGCCAGCAGCTTGGTGGCAGGGGGCGCGGGCTACACCTTC. This codes for CASSLVAGGAGYTF.

This chain connects TRBV4-1 to TRBJ2-1; the match to TRBD2 covers 14 bases. Germline CDR1 and CDR2: MGHRA and YSYEKL. The trim removed 3 bases at V and 9 bases at J, leaving 13 bases unmatched. The CDR3 has 18 residues. The CDR3 DNA sequence: TGCGCCAGCAGCCAGGAAACCGGGACTAGCGGGAGTAGTGTTGAGCAGTTCTTC. Amino acids: CASSQETGTSGSSVEQFF.

The chain couples TRBV2 to TRBJ1-1; 7 bases line up with TRBD1. Unmatched junction bases numbered 13, after V lost 4 bases and J lost 5 bases. The CDR3 contains 16 residues. Germline V gene lookup returns CDR1 SNHLY and CDR2 FYNNEI. The CDR3 nucleotides are TGTGCCAGCAGTGGGGGACAGACTTACGGAAAGACTGAAGCTTTCTTT. Its translation is CASSGGQTYGKTEAFF. Using reference TRBV2 and TRBJ1-1 for the parts outside the CDR3, the full variable domain is EPEVTQTPSHQVTQMGQEVILRCVPISNHLYFYWYRQILGQKVEFLVSFYNNEISEKSEIFDDQFSVERPDGSNFTLKIRSTKLEDSAMYFCASSGGQTYGKTEAFFGQGTRLTVV.

V usage is TRBV3-1 (or the pseudogene TRBV3-2) and J usage is TRBJ1-4; weak D call: TRBD1 (6 bases). Germline assignment: CDR1 LGHDT and CDR2 YNNKEL (reference sequence). This CDR3 is built from 14 residues. Trimming removed 1 base at V and 7 bases at J, with 10 bases between. CDR3 sequence: CASSQVRGTEKLFF. The CDR3 nucleotides read TGTGCCAGCAGCCAAGTCAGGGGCACTGAAAAACTGTTTTTT.

CDR3 bases: TGCGCCAGCAGCTTGGCTGGTAGCGGAGATACGCAGTATTTT. Translated, it gives CASSLAGSGDTQYF. This rearrangement joins TRBV5-1 to TRBJ2-3; a possible D gene is TRBD2 (6 bases). CDR3 size: 14 residues. V was trimmed by 0 bases and J by 5 bases, leaving 10 bases between them. Germline V gives CDR1 SGHRS, CDR2 YFSETQ.